The 32 T cell receptor beta chains in this list originate from one sample, sequenced in a study of technical replicates of blood from a few donors. Method: immunoSEQ multiplex PCR; TCRdb's copy keeps in-frame clones and lacks some. The table lists 65,000 to 80,000 clones, about 92% of them singletons. The sample was T cells isolated from PBMCs. These receptors originate from a human donor in good health.

This clone has more than one count but fewer than ten. This chain joins TRBV4-1 and TRBJ1-5; 9 bases match TRBD1. CDR3 size: 15 residues. V was clipped by 5 bases and J by 3 bases; unmatched bases: 5. CDR1 and CDR2 (germline): MGHRA, YSYEKL. The CDR3 bases are TGCGCCAGCAGCTTCCGACAGGGGGACAATCAGCCCCAGCATTTT. Its translation is CASSFRQGDNQPQHF.

About this clone itself: At one end the junction does not follow the germline gene, possibly because of a read error. The chain couples TRBV2 to TRBJ1-1; 7 bases are shared with TRBD1. Germline V gives CDR1 SNHLY, CDR2 FYNNEI. The CDR3 is 14 residues long. CDR3 DNA sequence: TGTGCCAGCAGGGAAGACAGGGCAAACACTGAAGCTTTCTTT. Translated: CASREDRANTEAFF.

This clone was seen just once. V and J are TRBV19 and TRBJ2-2, with a weak D call TRBD2 (6 bases). Germline loops: CDR1 LNHDA, CDR2 SQIVND (reference sequence). Trimming took off 4 bases at V and 3 bases at J, with 9 bases between the two ends. This CDR3 has 14 residues. CDR3 sequence: CASSNQRDTGELFF. As DNA, the CDR3 is TGTGCCAGTAGTAACCAGCGGGACACCGGGGAGCTGTTTTTT.

The chain combines TRBV6-5 with TRBJ2-7; tentatively, D is TRBD2 (6 bases). V shed 10 bases and J shed 5 bases, with 15 bases lying between them. CDR1 MNHEY and CDR2 SVGAGI come from the germline V gene. The CDR3 contains 12 residues. CDR3 coding DNA: TGTGCCACCGGACGGGAGATCCACGAGCAGTACTTC. This encodes CATGREIHEQYF.

This chain uses TRBV5-8 with TRBJ1-2; maybe TRBD1 (6 bases). V was pared by 4 bases and J by 1 base, with 14 bases between. CDR1 and CDR2 from the germline V gene are SGHTS and YDEGEE. This CDR3 comprises 15 residues. This CDR3 is CASSRGQTFNYGYTF. CDR3 in DNA: TGTGCCAGCAGCCGAGGACAGACTTTTAACTATGGCTACACCTTC.

This sequence joins TRBV5-1 and TRBJ2-7, with 7 bases fitting TRBD2. The CDR3 runs to 15 residues. Germline trimming cut 0 bases from V and 4 bases from J; bases unmatched to any gene: 7. Germline lookup yields CDR1 SGHRS and CDR2 YFSETQ. The CDR3 DNA reads as TGCGCCAGCAGCTTGGAGTGGGGGGGTAAATACGAGCAGTACTTC. Protein sequence: CASSLEWGGKYEQYF.

This chain links TRBV4-3 with TRBJ2-1, with D possibly matching TRBD2 (5 bases). V gave up 1 base and J gave up 0 bases, with 10 bases separating them. The CDR3 covers 16 residues. Germline loops: CDR1 LGHNA, CDR2 YSLEER. This chain's CDR3 is CASSQALGSSYNEQFF. The DNA for the CDR3 is TGCGCCAGCAGCCAAGCTCTGGGGAGCTCCTACAATGAGCAGTTCTTC.

The V gene is TRBV7-2, the J gene TRBJ1-2; D remains unclear. V was clipped by 1 base and J by 12 bases, with 21 bases between them. Germline V gives CDR1 SGHTA, CDR2 FQGNSA. The CDR3 is 15 residues long. CDR3 residues: CASSLGGDILLENTF. DNA of the CDR3: TGTGCCAGCAGCTTAGGTGGAGATATCTTATTGGAGAACACCTTC. The full variable domain, in which reference TRBV7-2 and TRBJ1-2 provide the parts outside the CDR3, is GAGVSQSPSNKVTEKGKDVELRCDPISGHTALYWYRQSLGQGLEFLIYFQGNSAPDKSGLPSDRFSAERTGGSVSTLTIQRTQQEDSAVYLCASSLGGDILLENTFGSGTRLTVV.

Comment on this clone: Its ends do not fully match the called genes, so a read error is possible. The V gene is TRBV7-7, the J gene TRBJ2-1, with 7 bases aligning to TRBD2. CDR1 is SSHAT and CDR2 is FNYEAQ in the germline V gene (reference sequence). The CDR3 is 14 amino acids. The CDR3 DNA reads as TGTGCTAGCAGCTTATTCTCCGGGAGGAATGAGCAGTTCTTC. This encodes CASSLFSGRNEQFF. The complete variable domain, with remaining parts taken from reference TRBV7-7 and TRBJ2-1, reads GAGVSQSPRYKVTKRGQDVTLRCDPISSHATLYWYQQALGQGPEFLTYFNYEAQPDKSGLPSDRFSAERPEGSISTLTIQRTEQRDSAMYRCASSLFSGRNEQFFGPGTRLTVL.

This rearrangement joins TRBV13 to TRBJ2-1; perhaps TRBD2 as D (6 bases). The CDR3 length is 16 residues. Germline loops: CDR1 PRHDT, CDR2 FYEKMQ (reference sequence). Between the trimmed V and J ends, which lost 6 bases and 8 bases, there was a span of 23 bases. The CDR3 coding sequence is TGTGCCAGCAGATATACCCGGGAGAATCGAATCCATGAGCAGTTCTTC. Translated, it gives CASRYTRENRIHEQFF.

CDR3 in amino acids: CSVETGKGGYTF. The CDR3 DNA reads as TGCAGCGTTGAAACCGGGAAGGGTGGCTACACCTTC. The rearrangement joins TRBV29-1 to TRBJ1-2, with D uncertain. CDR3 length equals 12 residues. V dropped 2 bases and J dropped 7 bases, with 11 bases sitting between them. CDR1 and CDR2 (germline): SQVTM, ANQGSEA.

The chain uses TRBV5-1 and TRBJ2-7; perhaps TRBD1 as D (6 bases). The germline V gene has CDR1 SGHRS and CDR2 YFSETQ. This CDR3 is 13 amino acids long. V lost 1 base and J lost 3, with 8 bases in between. DNA of the CDR3: TGCGCCAGCAGCTTGCAACAGGGCTACGAGCAGTACTTC. This sequence encodes CASSLQQGYEQYF.

The genes are TRBV7-9 and TRBJ2-2, with D maybe TRBD2 (5 bases). The CDR3 has 15 amino acids. The V and J ends lost 6 bases and 1 base respectively, with 12 bases between them. The germline CDR1 and CDR2 sequences are SEHNR and FQNEAQ (reference sequence). Here the CDR3 reads CASSPQRENTGELFF. For the CDR3, the DNA is TGTGCCAGCAGTCCCCAGAGGGAGAACACCGGGGAGCTGTTTTTT.

This rearrangement joins TRBV28 to TRBJ1-2; 10 positions agree with TRBD1. Germline CDR1 and CDR2: MDHEN and SYDVKM. The J segment lost 6 bases and the V segment lost 6 bases, leaving 13 bases of the junction unmatched. The CDR3 loop spans 16 amino acids. The CDR3 loop reads CASRLPGTGELDGYTF. CDR3 bases: TGTGCCAGCAGGCTACCCGGGACAGGGGAATTGGATGGCTACACCTTC.

The chain uses TRBV18 and TRBJ2-7, with 9 bases identical to TRBD1. Germline lookup yields CDR1 KGHSH and CDR2 LQKENI. The J segment lost 7 bases and the V segment lost 4 bases, leaving 5 bases of the junction unmatched. This CDR3 region has 13 residues. In nucleotides, the CDR3 is TGTGCCAGCTCACAAGACAGGGGGGGGGAGCAGTACTTC. Its protein product is CASSQDRGGEQYF.

In its sample, this clone was seen once. This chain links TRBV7-2 with TRBJ2-4; D perhaps matches TRBD1 (5 bases). The CDR3 covers 14 residues. V lost 1 base and J 6 bases, leaving 10 bases between the germline ends. Germline V gene sequence: CDR1 SGHTA, CDR2 FQGNSA. CDR3 region: CASSLGGVRNIQYF. CDR3 DNA sequence: TGTGCCAGCAGCTTAGGGGGCGTGAGAAACATTCAGTACTTC.

The J gene is TRBJ2-2, the V gene TRBV9; 11 bases match TRBD2. Unmatched junction bases numbered 5, after V lost 2 bases and J lost 2 bases. Germline lookup yields CDR1 SGDLS and CDR2 YYNGEE. The length of the CDR3 is 17 residues. This CDR3 reads CASSVSGTSGNTGELFF. The CDR3 DNA is TGTGCCAGCAGCGTCTCGGGGACTAGCGGTAACACCGGGGAGCTGTTTTTT.

This clone was recorded only once. The genes are TRBV29-1 and TRBJ2-3; 9 bases line up with TRBD2. The CDR3 consists of 16 residues. Germline values: CDR1 SQVTM, CDR2 ANQGSEA. With 4 bases clipped from V and 2 bases from J, the junction kept 10 bases outside the gene matches. CDR3 bases: TGCAGCGTTGTTGGTCGACTAGCGGCACCCACAGATACGCAGTATTTT. The encoded protein is CSVVGRLAAPTDTQYF.

This clone was picked up one time. The V gene is TRBV7-3, the J gene TRBJ1-1; possible D gene TRBD1, 6 bases. The CDR3 is 13 amino acids. Trimming removed 3 bases from V and 3 bases from J, with 8 bases in between. The V gene's germline CDR1 is SGHTA and CDR2 FQGTGA. The CDR3 DNA reads TGTGCCAGCAGCTTGAACAGGGACACTGAAGCTTTCTTT. Protein sequence: CASSLNRDTEAFF.

This clone was counted only a few times. This rearrangement joins TRBV4-2 to TRBJ1-1, with 8 positions matching TRBD1. The V gene's germline CDR1 is LGHNA and CDR2 YNFKEQ. The CDR3 runs to 14 residues. Trimming cost V 2 bases and J 11 bases; bases outside gene matches: 10. In DNA, the CDR3 is TGTGCCAGCAGCCAACCGGACAGGGTAGAGAGGGCTTTCTTT. Amino acids: CASSQPDRVERAFF.

The genes are TRBV9 and TRBJ1-5, with 7 nucleotides matching TRBD1. Germline V gene sequence: CDR1 SGDLS, CDR2 YYNGEE. Trimming cost V 4 bases and J 1 base; bases outside gene matches: 5. The CDR3 spans 15 residues. In nucleotides, the CDR3 is TGTGCCAGCAGCTTACAGGGACAGAGCAATCAGCCCCAGCATTTT. Protein sequence: CASSLQGQSNQPQHF.

This clone has only one observation. This chain joins TRBV6-5 and TRBJ2-7; no clear D. The CDR3 is made up of 14 amino acids. Germline CDR1 reads MNHEY; CDR2 reads SVGAGI. V gave up 0 bases and J gave up 6 bases, with 12 bases separating them. In DNA, the CDR3 is TGTGCCAGCAGTTACTCGCGAGAGTACGGCGAGCAGTACTTC. Protein product: CASSYSREYGEQYF.

The genes are TRBV6-5 and TRBJ2-7; perhaps TRBD2 as D (6 bases). Trimming removed 7 bases at V and 2 bases at J, with 15 bases between. Germline CDR1 and CDR2: MNHEY and SVGAGI. CDR3 length: 14 amino acids. The CDR3: CASMGGKNTYEQYF. The DNA for the CDR3 is TGTGCCAGCATGGGCGGGAAGAACACCTACGAGCAGTACTTC.

The chain has TRBV5-4 and TRBJ2-1; a weak D match, TRBD2 (6 bases). This CDR3 is built from 15 residues. Germline V lookup: CDR1 SGHNT, CDR2 YYREEE (reference sequence). V lost 3 bases to trimming and J lost 1 base, with 11 bases between them. The DNA for the CDR3 is TGTGCCAGCAGCTACGTAGGAGGGTCCTACAATGAGCAGTTCTTC. It encodes CASSYVGGSYNEQFF.

This chain joins TRBV7-9 and TRBJ1-4; D may be TRBD1 (6 bases). The V end was cut by 5 bases, the J end by 7 bases, with 17 bases between. The CDR3 extends over 15 amino acids. CDR1 and CDR2 (germline): SEHNR, FQNEAQ (reference sequence). The CDR3 nucleotides read TGTGCCAGCAGCCGTGGGGGCACCGCCGGTGAAAAACTGTTTTTT. It codes for CASSRGGTAGEKLFF. The complete variable domain, with remaining parts taken from reference TRBV7-9 and TRBJ1-4, reads DTGVSQNPRHKITKRGQNVTFRCDPISEHNRLYWYRQTLGQGPEFLTYFQNEAQLEKSRLLSDRFSAERPKGSFSTLEIQRTEQGDSAMYLCASSRGGTAGEKLFFGSGTQLSVL.

The chain carries TRBV9 and TRBJ2-7, with 12 positions matching TRBD2. Germline assignment: CDR1 SGDLS and CDR2 YYNGEE. With 4 bases clipped from V and 1 base from J, the junction kept 3 bases outside the gene matches. This CDR3 contains 15 residues. CDR3: CASSSGLAGSYEQYF. The CDR3 DNA reads as TGTGCCAGCAGCTCAGGACTAGCGGGGTCCTACGAGCAGTACTTC.

This clone was found once. The CDR3 protein is CASSSWRARYEQYF. In nucleotides, the CDR3 is TGTGCCAGCAGCTCTTGGAGGGCTAGATACGAGCAGTACTTC. V usage is TRBV13 and J usage is TRBJ2-7; D might be TRBD2 (6 bases). The germline V and J ends were trimmed by 4 bases and 4 bases, with 14 bases remaining between them. This CDR3 has 14 residues. CDR1 PRHDT and CDR2 FYEKMQ come from the germline V gene (reference sequence).

This clone was seen a single time. This chain uses TRBV4-2 with TRBJ2-3; 9 bases are a match to TRBD2. The CDR3 is 16 amino acids. V was pared by 3 bases and J by 3 bases, with 7 bases of the junction left unmatched. From germline, CDR1 is LGHNA and CDR2 YNFKEQ. The CDR3 nucleotides read TGTGCCAGCAGCCACTCTATAGCGGGAGTGACAGATACGCAGTATTTT. It codes for CASSHSIAGVTDTQYF.

This CDR3 is CASRGSFGEKLFF. CDR3 nucleotides: TGTGCCAGCAGAGGGAGTTTTGGGGAAAAACTGTTTTTT. This sequence joins TRBV11-3 and TRBJ1-4; D not resolved. The CDR3 consists of 13 residues. CDR1 is SGHNT and CDR2 is YENEEA in the germline V gene. V was cut by 6 bases and J by 8 bases, with 13 bases left in between.

V gene TRBV7-3 combines with J gene TRBJ2-7, with TRBD2 identical over 10 bases. Trimming at V came to 2 bases and at J to 3 bases, leaving 10 bases not matched to a gene. The CDR3 is made up of 17 amino acids. CDR1 is SGHTA and CDR2 is FQGTGA in the germline V gene. CDR3: CASSLAGGSGRGYEQYF. CDR3 in DNA: TGTGCCAGCAGCTTAGCCGGGGGGAGCGGGAGGGGCTACGAGCAGTACTTC.

The V gene is TRBV9, the J gene TRBJ1-2, with 7 bases that match TRBD1. The V gene's germline CDR1 is SGDLS and CDR2 YYNGEE. Germline trimming cut 0 bases from V and 3 bases from J; bases unmatched to any gene: 2. The CDR3 sequence is 14 residues long. This CDR3 is CASSVVGQDYGYTF. CDR3 nucleotides: TGTGCCAGCAGCGTAGTTGGACAGGACTATGGCTACACCTTC.

The J gene is TRBJ1-3, the V gene TRBV2; no firm D call. The CDR3 is 16 residues long. V lost 11 bases and J lost 0, with 20 bases in between. The germline gives CDR1 SNHLY, CDR2 FYNNEI. The CDR3 sequence: CAGQGSDVSSGNTIYF. Here the CDR3 DNA reads TGTGCCGGCCAAGGTAGCGATGTAAGCTCTGGAAACACCATATATTTT.